The rows below give T cell receptor beta chains drawn from one sample of a study of post-analysis software for immune sequencing data. TCRdb re-analysed the PCR reads in MiXCR, keeping a single row per CDR3 protein. The sample lists 180,000 or so distinct CDR3 sequences, around 30% seen once, with more than 3% in the top ten. Sequencing used blood. The receptors derive from a girl between 2 and 17 years old with multiple sclerosis. CDR3s include the opening cysteine and the closing phenylalanine or tryptophan. Each record gives: CDR3 protein, V gene, D gene. D genes are given only for firm matches.

CASSLTGFLGETQYF | TRBV5-1 | -
CASSLVLKNEKLFF | TRBV28 | -
CASSDRLYEQYF | TRBV12-3/TRBV12-4 | -
CASSFGGASTDTQYF | TRBV5-1 | -
CAWSVGGYNEQFF | TRBV30 | -
CSAALGGTDTQYF | TRBV29-1 | -
CASGTVDTEAFF | TRBV28 | -
CASSANTGELFF | TRBV5-1 | -
CASSPAVDSNTEAFF | TRBV18 | -
CASSFGQGVVGDTQYF | TRBV5-1 | TRBD1
CASSPQGDTQYF | TRBV4-1 | -
CSATMTGGFRTEAFF | TRBV20-1 | TRBD1
CASSYSQGNSYEQYF | TRBV6-5 | -
CSIGRNRQFF | TRBV20-1 | -
CASSQAAYNEQFF | TRBV7-9 | -
CASSLAGGTERNTEAFF | TRBV5-1 | -
CASSISGYYGYTF | TRBV19 | -
CAGSQDIQGKTQYF | TRBV3-1 | -
CASSSFSSARRADTQYF | TRBV11-2 | -
CASSHEGNYQETQYF | TRBV4-1 | -